This TCR beta chain came from a study of control samples from healthy donors and cancer patients. V was trimmed by 0 bases and J by 3 bases, leaving 7 bases between them. Per the germline V gene, CDR1 is WSHSY and CDR2 is SAAADI. This CDR3 region has 14 residues. Libraries were prepared by immunoSEQ multiplex PCR; TCRdb keeps only in-frame clonotypes and omits some of them. This sample has 400,000 to 450,000 clones, with about nine tenths found just once. The sequencing sample was made of PBMCs. The sequence derives from a man aged 40-49 years with head and neck cancer. The rearrangement joins TRBV10-2 to TRBJ2-3; D call uncertain. CDR3 in DNA: TGCGCCAGCAGTGAGTCGTGGGTGACAGATACGCAGTATTTT. Amino acid sequence: CASSESWVTDTQYF.